This T cell receptor (beta chain) was recovered during a study of CD8+ T cells in alopecia areata. Study details: Tofacitinib administration persisted for 6 to 18 months, succeeded by 6 months off drug.

About this clone: Its matching antigen is unknown.

The treatment here: oral pan-JAK inhibitor, 5-10 mg twice daily. Investigators isolated RNA and reverse transcribed it into cDNA to act as the sequencing template. Only in-frame clones appear in the TCRdb table, and some are missing; sequencing was by immunoSEQ multiplex PCR. The sample consists of approximately 210,000 clones, over 60% of them appearing once. Study-level results: Greater clonality was observed in lesional scalp samples, especially alopecia totalis/universalis, versus normal scalp. Treatment with tofacitinib significantly lowered scalp clonality and reduced expanded CD8+ clones among the top 100. In scalp samples, resident alphabeta T cells of normal skin are also sequenced.

The V end lost 5 bases, the J end lost 8 bases, and 21 bases lay between the germline ends. Germline V CDR1 and CDR2: LNHDA, SQIVND (reference sequence). The CDR3 sequence is 15 residues long. The V gene is TRBV19, the J gene TRBJ1-1; tentatively, D is TRBD1 (5 bases). This TCR came from a human donor with alopecia areata. Sequences were derived from CD4+ T cells sorted from blood, sampled at week 4, from a patient treated with tofacitinib. The CDR3 protein is CASSPGLRPGSEAFF. CDR3 sequence (DNA): TGTGCCAGTAGTCCCGGCCTGCGCCCAGGGTCCGAAGCTTTCTTT.